These 16 T cell receptor beta chains share one sample of origin, sequenced in a study of T-cell reconstitution after alpha-beta-depleted transplantation in children. A TCRbeta library incorporating unique molecular identifiers was prepared. TCRdb recomputed calls from the PCR reads with MiXCR, one row per CDR3 protein. The data contain about 250,000 distinct CDR3 sequences, about 24% of them singletons. Specimen: PBMCs, mostly from graft donor cells, collected 360 days after TCRalphabeta/CD19-depleted stem cell transplant. The receptors come from a female patient aged 2 to 10 who had a stem cell transplant for congenital amegakaryocytic thrombocytopenia, so the T cells may come from the graft donor.

There are a few counts of this clonotype. The J gene is TRBJ2-1, the V gene TRBV4-1; TRBD1 might be the D (6 bases). The CDR3 totals 17 residues. V shed 0 bases and J shed 7 bases, with 19 bases lying between them. Germline CDR1 MGHRA, CDR2 YSYEKL. The CDR3 region has the DNA TGCGCCAGCAGCCAAGATGGGCTGGCAGGGGTGGGAAATGAGCAGTTCTTC. This encodes CASSQDGLAGVGNEQFF.

This clonotype appeared a few times. The V and J genes are TRBV7-6 and TRBJ2-2; 10 nucleotides line up with TRBD2. The CDR3 runs to 18 residues. Germline V CDR1 and CDR2: SGHVS, FNYEAQ. The V gene end was trimmed by 5 bases and the J gene end by 4 bases; junction bases not matched to a gene: 13. This CDR3 is CASSPGGLAGVGTGELFF. DNA of the CDR3: TGTGCCAGCAGCCCCGGGGGCCTAGCGGGAGTTGGCACCGGGGAGCTGTTTTTT.

Only a few counts were recorded for this clonotype. The chain is built from TRBV3-1 and TRBJ2-3, with a weak D call TRBD1 (5 bases). This CDR3 spans 18 amino acids. Germline V CDR1 and CDR2: LGHDT, YNNKEL (reference sequence). V lost 0 bases to trimming and J lost 5 bases, with 21 bases between them. The CDR3 coding sequence is TGTGCCAGCAGCCAAGATCCCCCGGACATTGCCGGTGGAGATACGCAGTATTTT. This sequence encodes CASSQDPPDIAGGDTQYF.

This clonotype has just a few counts. V is TRBV3-1 and J is TRBJ2-3; TRBD2 matches at 9 bases. The junction had 12 bases not matched to a gene; V was cut back by 0 bases and J by 2 bases. The CDR3 runs to 19 residues. CDR1 is LGHDT and CDR2 is YNNKEL in the germline V gene (reference sequence). The CDR3 sequence: CASSQDWASGEKTTDTQYF. CDR3 in DNA: TGTGCCAGCAGCCAAGATTGGGCTAGCGGGGAGAAGACCACAGATACGCAGTATTTT.

This clonotype was recorded many times. The J gene is TRBJ2-1, the V gene TRBV29-1; D is perhaps TRBD2 (6 bases). The CDR3 extends over 14 amino acids. The V end was cut by 5 bases, the J end by 7 bases, with 18 bases between. The germline V gene has CDR1 SQVTM and CDR2 ANQGSEA. This chain's CDR3 is CSVITSRTDNEQFF. CDR3 DNA sequence: TGCAGCGTTATTACTAGCCGAACGGATAATGAGCAGTTCTTC.

There are a few counts of this clonotype. This chain links TRBV12-3 or TRBV12-4 with TRBJ2-6, with D possibly being TRBD1 (7 bases). The CDR3 is 14 amino acids. V lost 6 bases and J 4 bases, leaving 10 bases between the germline ends. CDR3 region: CASSSGGGANVLTF. CDR3 bases: TGTGCCAGCAGCTCAGGGGGGGGGGCCAACGTCCTGACTTTC.

This clonotype was picked up a small number of times. V and J are TRBV29-1 and TRBJ2-7; 11 positions match TRBD2. Per the germline V gene, CDR1 is SQVTM and CDR2 is ANQGSEA. The CDR3 sequence is 14 residues long. J lost 2 bases, V lost 1 base, and 1 base had no gene match. The CDR3 coding sequence is TGCAGCGTTGAAGTTAGCGGGAGGGCCTACGAGCAGTACTTC. Amino acids: CSVEVSGRAYEQYF.

The J gene is TRBJ2-5, the V gene TRBV9; TRBD2 is a possible D gene (6 bases). CDR1 is SGDLS and CDR2 is YYNGEE in the germline V gene. This CDR3 comprises 15 residues. The V and J ends lost 5 bases and 1 base respectively, with 15 bases between them. The CDR3 loop is CASSPGLGFQETQYF. The CDR3 DNA sequence: TGTGCCAGCAGTCCGGGACTCGGGTTCCAAGAGACCCAGTACTTC.

This chain uses TRBV20-1 with TRBJ1-1; D ambiguous. Trimming took 5 bases from V and 0 from J, leaving 10 bases between them. This CDR3 has 13 amino acids. Germline V gives CDR1 DFQATT, CDR2 SNEGSKA (reference sequence). CDR3 DNA: TGCAGTGCTGTCGGCAGCTTGAACACTGAAGCTTTCTTT. This sequence encodes CSAVGSLNTEAFF.

The chain combines TRBV6-2 or TRBV6-3 with TRBJ2-3, with TRBD2 matching over 7 bases. V lost 5 bases, J lost 5 bases, and 19 bases stayed unmatched. The CDR3 length is 18 residues. The germline V gene has CDR1 MNHEY and CDR2 SVGEGT. DNA of the CDR3: TGTGCCAGCAGTATTTCCCTAGCGGCCAATCCAGCGGAAGATACGCAGTATTTT. Protein product: CASSISLAANPAEDTQYF.

About this clonotype itself: An end of the junction does not agree with germline; a read error may underlie this. The chain links TRBV5-1 to TRBJ2-7; 9 nucleotides line up with TRBD1. This CDR3 comprises 21 residues. From germline, CDR1 is SGHRS and CDR2 YFSETQ. The CDR3 DNA reads as TGCGCCATCAGCTTGGATTCCCCCCGAGCGACCTGGGACAGGGATAACTACGAGCAGTACTTC. Protein product: CAISLDSPRATWDRDNYEQYF.

This clonotype was seen only a few times. J is TRBJ2-6 and V is TRBV20-1, with D possibly TRBD1 on 5 matching bases. Per germline, CDR1 DFQATT and CDR2 SNEGSKA (reference sequence). The CDR3 sequence is 14 residues long. With 2 bases removed from V and 0 bases from J, the gap between germline ends came to 5 bases. CDR3 sequence reads: CSARQGSGANVLTF. DNA for the CDR3: TGCAGTGCTAGACAGGGCTCTGGGGCCAACGTCCTGACTTTC.

The chain carries TRBV7-8 and TRBJ2-1; the match to TRBD2 covers 10 bases. Germline V gene sequence: CDR1 SGHVS, CDR2 FQNEAQ. V dropped 1 base and J dropped 9; count of bases not matched to a gene: 6. The CDR3 consists of 15 residues. The CDR3 loop reads CASSLVVAGGLEQFF. DNA of the CDR3: TGTGCCAGCAGCTTAGTGGTAGCGGGAGGTCTTGAGCAGTTCTTC.

This clonotype has more than one count but fewer than ten. J is TRBJ1-4 and V is TRBV5-1; no reliable D call. The CDR3 sequence is 15 residues long. V gave up 0 bases and J gave up 8 bases, with 14 bases separating them. CDR1 SGHRS and CDR2 YFSETQ come from the germline V gene. In nucleotides, the CDR3 is TGCGCCAGCAGCTTGGGAGACACTCAGCAGGAAAAACTGTTTTTT. Its translation is CASSLGDTQQEKLFF.

This clonotype was seen repeatedly, ten times or more. V and J are TRBV28 and TRBJ2-7; D may be TRBD1 (7 bases). The CDR3 is made up of 15 amino acids. In germline, CDR1 is MDHEN, CDR2 SYDVKM. V dropped 5 bases and J dropped 1 base, with 15 bases sitting between them. Here the CDR3 reads CASSPLAGGSYEQYF. The DNA of the CDR3 is TGTGCCAGCAGTCCCCTAGCAGGGGGGTCCTACGAGCAGTACTTC. Variable domain in full (rest from reference TRBV28 and TRBJ2-7): DVKVTQSSRYLVKRTGEKVFLECVQDMDHENMFWYRQDPGLGLRLIYFSYDVKMKEKGDIPEGYSVSREKKERFSLILESASTNQTSMYLCASSPLAGGSYEQYFGPGTRLTVT.

About this clonotype: It may be a read error: a sequence one base away is much more abundant. The chain has TRBV11-2 and TRBJ2-7; D ambiguous. This CDR3 is built from 14 residues. CDR1 SGHAT and CDR2 FQNNGV come from the germline V gene. The V and J ends lost 5 bases and 6 bases respectively, with 17 bases between them. CDR3 sequence: CASSLYRYYSEQYF. CDR3 bases: TGTGCCAGCAGCCTCTATCGGTACTACTCCGAGCAGTACTTC.